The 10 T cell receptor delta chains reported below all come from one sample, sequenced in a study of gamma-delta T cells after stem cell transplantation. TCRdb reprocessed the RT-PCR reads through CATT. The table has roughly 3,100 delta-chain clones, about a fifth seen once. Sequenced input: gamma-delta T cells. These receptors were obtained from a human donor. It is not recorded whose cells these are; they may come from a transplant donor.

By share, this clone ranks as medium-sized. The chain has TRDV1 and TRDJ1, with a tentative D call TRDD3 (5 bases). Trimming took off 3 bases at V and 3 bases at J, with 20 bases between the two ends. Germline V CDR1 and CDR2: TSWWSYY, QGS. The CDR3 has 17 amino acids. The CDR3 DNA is TGTGCTCTTGGGGACCCACGGGATTGGAGCCTGTCCGATAAACTCATCTTT. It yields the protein CALGDPRDWSLSDKLIF.

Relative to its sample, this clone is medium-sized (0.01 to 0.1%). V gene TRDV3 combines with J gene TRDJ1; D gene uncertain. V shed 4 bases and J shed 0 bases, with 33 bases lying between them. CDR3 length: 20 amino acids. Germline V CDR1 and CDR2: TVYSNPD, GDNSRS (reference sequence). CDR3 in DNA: TGTGCCTCCGCGCTCCCTGGCCCTGGCGCACAAGGTCAGTACACCGATAAACTCATCTTT. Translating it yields CASALPGPGAQGQYTDKLIF. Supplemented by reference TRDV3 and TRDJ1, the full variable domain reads CDKVTQSSPDQTVASGSEVVLLCTYDTVYSNPDLFWYRIRPDYSFQFVFYGDNSRSEGADFTQGRFSVKHILTQKAFHLVISPVRTEDSATYYCASALPGPGAQGQYTDKLIFGKGTRVTVEP.

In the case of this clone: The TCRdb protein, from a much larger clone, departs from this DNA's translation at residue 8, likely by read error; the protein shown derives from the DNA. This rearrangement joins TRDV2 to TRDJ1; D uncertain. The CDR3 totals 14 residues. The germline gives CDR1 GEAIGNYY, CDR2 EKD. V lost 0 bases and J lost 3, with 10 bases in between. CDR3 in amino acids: CACDTLEFSDKLIF. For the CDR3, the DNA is TGTGCCTGTGACACCTTGGAATTTTCCGATAAACTCATCTTT.

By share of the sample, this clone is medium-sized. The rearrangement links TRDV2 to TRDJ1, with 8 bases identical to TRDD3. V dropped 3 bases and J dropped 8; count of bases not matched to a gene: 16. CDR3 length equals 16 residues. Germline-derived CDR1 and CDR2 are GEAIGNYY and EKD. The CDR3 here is CACDAILGGPLLKLIF. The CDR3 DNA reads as TGTGCCTGTGACGCCATACTGGGGGGACCTCTCCTCAAACTCATCTTT.

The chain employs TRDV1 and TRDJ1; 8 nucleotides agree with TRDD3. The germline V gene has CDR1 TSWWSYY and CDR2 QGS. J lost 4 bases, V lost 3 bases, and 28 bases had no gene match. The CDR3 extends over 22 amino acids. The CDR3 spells CALGDPPRVRSLLGAIIDKLIF. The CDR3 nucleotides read TGTGCTCTTGGGGACCCACCTCGGGTTCGTTCGTTACTGGGGGCCATAATCGATAAACTCATCTTT.

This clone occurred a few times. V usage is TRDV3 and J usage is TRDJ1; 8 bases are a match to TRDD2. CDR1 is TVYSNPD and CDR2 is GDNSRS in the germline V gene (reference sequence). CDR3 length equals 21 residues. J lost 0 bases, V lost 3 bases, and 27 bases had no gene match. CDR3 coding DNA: TGTGCCTTCCGGCCGCTTCCTACTTTGGGGACACCACCACAGTACACCGATAAACTCATCTTT. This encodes CAFRPLPTLGTPPQYTDKLIF.

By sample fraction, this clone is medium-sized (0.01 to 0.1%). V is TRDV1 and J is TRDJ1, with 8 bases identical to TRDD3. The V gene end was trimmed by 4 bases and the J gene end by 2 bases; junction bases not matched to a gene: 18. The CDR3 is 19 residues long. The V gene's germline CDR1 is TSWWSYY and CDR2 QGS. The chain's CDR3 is CALGVTPLVTGGSTDKLIF. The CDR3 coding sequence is TGTGCTCTTGGGGTCACCCCCCTTGTGACTGGGGGTTCAACCGATAAACTCATCTTT.

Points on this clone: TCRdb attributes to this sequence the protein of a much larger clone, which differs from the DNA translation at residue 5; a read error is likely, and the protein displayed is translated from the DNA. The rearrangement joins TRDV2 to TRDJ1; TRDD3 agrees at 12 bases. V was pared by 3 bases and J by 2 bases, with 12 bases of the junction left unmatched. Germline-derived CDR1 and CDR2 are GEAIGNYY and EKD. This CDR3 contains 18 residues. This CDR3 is CACDAVPLGDTGTDKLIF. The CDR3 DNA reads TGTGCCTGTGACGCGGTCCCACTGGGGGATACAGGAACCGATAAACTCATCTTT.

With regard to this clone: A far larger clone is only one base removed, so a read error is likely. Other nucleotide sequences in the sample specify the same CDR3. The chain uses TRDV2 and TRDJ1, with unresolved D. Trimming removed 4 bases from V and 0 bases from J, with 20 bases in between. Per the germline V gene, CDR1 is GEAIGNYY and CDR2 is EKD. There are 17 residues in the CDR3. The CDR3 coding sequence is TGTGCCTGTGATCCTCTCACCGGGAAGAATTACACCGATAAACTCATCTTT. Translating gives CACDPLTGKNYTDKLIF.

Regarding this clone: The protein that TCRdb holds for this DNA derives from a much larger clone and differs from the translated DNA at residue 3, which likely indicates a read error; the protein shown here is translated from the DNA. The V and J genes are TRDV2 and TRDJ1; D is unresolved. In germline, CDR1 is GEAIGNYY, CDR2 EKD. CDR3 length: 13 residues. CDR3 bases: TGTGCCCGTGACCAACTGAGGGCCGATAAACTCATCTTT. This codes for CARDQLRADKLIF.